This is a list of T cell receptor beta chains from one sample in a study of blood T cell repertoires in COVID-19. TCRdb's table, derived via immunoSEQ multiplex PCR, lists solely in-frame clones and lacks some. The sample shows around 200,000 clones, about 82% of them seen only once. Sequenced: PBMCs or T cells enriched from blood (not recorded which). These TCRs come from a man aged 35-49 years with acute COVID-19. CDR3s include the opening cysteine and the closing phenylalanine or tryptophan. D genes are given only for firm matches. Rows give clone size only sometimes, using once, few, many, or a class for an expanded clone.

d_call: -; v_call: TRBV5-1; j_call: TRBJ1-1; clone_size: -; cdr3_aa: CASSLGQLMNTEAFF; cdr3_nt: TGCGCCAGCAGCTTGGGACAGCTCATGAACACTGAAGCTTTCTTT
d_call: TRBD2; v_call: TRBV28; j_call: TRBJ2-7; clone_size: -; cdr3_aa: CASSFMKTSDVSYEQYF; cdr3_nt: TGTGCCAGCAGTTTTATGAAGACTAGCGACGTATCCTACGAGCAGTACTTC
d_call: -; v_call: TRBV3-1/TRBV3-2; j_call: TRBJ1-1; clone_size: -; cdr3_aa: CASSQMSNTEAFF; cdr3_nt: TGTGCCAGCAGCCAAATGAGTAACACTGAAGCTTTCTTT
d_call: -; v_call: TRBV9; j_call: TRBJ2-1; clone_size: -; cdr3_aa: CASSATNVGQFF; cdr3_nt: TGTGCCAGCAGCGCTACCAACGTTGGGCAGTTCTTC
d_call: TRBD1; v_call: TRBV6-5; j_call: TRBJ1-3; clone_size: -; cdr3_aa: CASFLRGRLLNTIYF; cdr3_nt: TGTGCCAGCTTTCTCAGGGGGCGCTTATTGAACACCATATATTTT
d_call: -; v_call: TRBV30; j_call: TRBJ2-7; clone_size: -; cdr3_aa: CAWSRQVDEQYF; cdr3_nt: TGTGCCTGGAGTCGACAGGTTGACGAGCAGTACTTC
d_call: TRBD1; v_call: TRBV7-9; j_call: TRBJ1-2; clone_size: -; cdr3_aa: CASSSLGRGLNYGYTF; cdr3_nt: TGTGCCAGCAGCTCCCTCGGCAGGGGGCTTAACTATGGCTACACCTTC
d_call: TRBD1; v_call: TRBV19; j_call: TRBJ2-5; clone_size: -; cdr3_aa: CASSTDRGETQYF; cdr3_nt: TGTGCCAGTAGTACGGACAGGGGTGAGACCCAGTACTTC
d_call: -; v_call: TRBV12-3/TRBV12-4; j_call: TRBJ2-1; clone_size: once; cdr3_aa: CASSSGSSREQFF; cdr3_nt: TGTGCCAGCAGCTCCGGGTCCTCTAGGGAGCAGTTCTTC
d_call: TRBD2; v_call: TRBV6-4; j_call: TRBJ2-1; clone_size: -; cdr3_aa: CASTPSSGRASEQFF; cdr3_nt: TGTGCCAGCACCCCATCTAGCGGGAGGGCCAGTGAGCAGTTCTTC
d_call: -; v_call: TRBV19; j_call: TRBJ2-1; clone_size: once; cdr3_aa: CASNRAFSQGNYNNEQFF; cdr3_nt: TGTGCCAGTAATCGGGCTTTTTCGCAGGGGAACTATAACAATGAGCAGTTCTTC
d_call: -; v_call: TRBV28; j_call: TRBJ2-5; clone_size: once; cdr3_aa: CASNVLGDAETQYF; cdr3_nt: TGTGCCAGCAACGTCCTCGGGGATGCTGAGACCCAGTACTTC
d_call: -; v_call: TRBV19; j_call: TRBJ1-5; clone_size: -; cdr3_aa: CASSGPGDRQPQHF; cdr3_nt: TGTGCCAGTAGTGGCCCAGGCGACCGGCAGCCCCAGCATTTT
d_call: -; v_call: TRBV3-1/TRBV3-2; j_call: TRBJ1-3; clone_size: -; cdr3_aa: CASSRQPSSGNTIYF; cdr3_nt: TGTGCCAGCAGTCGACAGCCCAGCTCTGGAAACACCATATATTTT
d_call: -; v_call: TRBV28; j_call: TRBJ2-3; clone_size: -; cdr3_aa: CASSYRGDTQYF; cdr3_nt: TGTGCCAGCAGCTACCGGGGGGATACGCAGTATTTT
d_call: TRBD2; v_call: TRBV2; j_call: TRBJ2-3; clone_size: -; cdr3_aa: CASSSGSNTQYF; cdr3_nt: TGTGCCAGCAGTAGCGGGAGTAATACGCAGTATTTT
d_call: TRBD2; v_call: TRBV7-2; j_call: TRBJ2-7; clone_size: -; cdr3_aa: CASSPGTSGPYEQYF; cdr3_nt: TGTGCCAGCAGCCCGGGGACTAGCGGGCCCTACGAGCAGTACTTC
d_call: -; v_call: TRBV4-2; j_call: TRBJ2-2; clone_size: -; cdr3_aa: CASSPSSDTNTGELFF; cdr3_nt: TGTGCCAGCAGCCCCTCTAGCGACACGAACACCGGGGAGCTGTTTTTT
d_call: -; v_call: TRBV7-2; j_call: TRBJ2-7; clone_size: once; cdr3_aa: CASSLSAQRTYEQYF; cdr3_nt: TGTGCCAGCAGCTTAAGCGCCCAGCGGACCTACGAGCAGTACTTC
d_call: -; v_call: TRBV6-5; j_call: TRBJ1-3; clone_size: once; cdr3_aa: CASSYSRQPGNTIYF; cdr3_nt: TGTGCCAGCAGTTACTCGAGACAACCTGGAAACACCATATATTTT
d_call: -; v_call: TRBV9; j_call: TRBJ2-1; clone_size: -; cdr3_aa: CASSTRPHDEQFF; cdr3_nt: TGTGCCAGCAGCACCAGGCCGCACGATGAGCAGTTCTTC
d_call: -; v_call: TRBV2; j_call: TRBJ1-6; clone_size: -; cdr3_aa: CASSVGASRSPLHF; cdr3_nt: TGTGCCAGCAGTGTAGGAGCATCAAGGTCACCCCTCCACTTT
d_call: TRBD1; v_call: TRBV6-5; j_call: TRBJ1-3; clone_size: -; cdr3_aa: CASSWDSLSGNTIYF; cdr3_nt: TGTGCCAGCAGTTGGGACAGCCTCTCTGGAAACACCATATATTTT
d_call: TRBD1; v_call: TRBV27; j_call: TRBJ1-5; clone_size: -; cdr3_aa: CASSSGGYQPQHF; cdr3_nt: TGTGCCAGCAGTTCAGGGGGTTATCAGCCCCAGCATTTT
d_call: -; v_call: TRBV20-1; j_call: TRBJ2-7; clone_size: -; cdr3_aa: CPSTSLREQYF; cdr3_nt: TGCCCCTCAACTAGTCTGAGGGAGCAGTACTTC
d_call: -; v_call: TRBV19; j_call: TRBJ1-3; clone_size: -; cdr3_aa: CASSMTADSGNTIYF; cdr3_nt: TGTGCCAGTAGTATGACAGCCGACTCTGGAAACACCATATATTTT
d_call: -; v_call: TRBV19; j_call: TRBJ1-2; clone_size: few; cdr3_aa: CASSRGRGDYGYTF; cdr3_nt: TGTGCCAGTAGTAGGGGCCGAGGTGACTATGGCTACACCTTC
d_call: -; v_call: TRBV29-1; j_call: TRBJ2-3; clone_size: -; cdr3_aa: CSVDGAAVTDTQYF; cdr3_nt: TGCAGCGTTGATGGAGCAGCCGTCACAGATACGCAGTATTTT
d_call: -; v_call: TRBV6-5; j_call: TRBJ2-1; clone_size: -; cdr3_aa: CASSTGGNEQFF; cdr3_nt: TGTGCCAGCAGCACAGGTGGGAATGAGCAGTTCTTC
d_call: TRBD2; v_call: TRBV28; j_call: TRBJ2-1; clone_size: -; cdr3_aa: CASSLSSGRSNEQFF; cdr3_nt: TGTGCCAGCAGTTTATCTAGCGGGAGAAGCAATGAGCAGTTCTTC
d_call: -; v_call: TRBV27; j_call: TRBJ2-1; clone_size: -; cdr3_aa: CASSFTEGSYNEQFF; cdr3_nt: TGTGCCAGCAGTTTCACGGAGGGGTCCTACAATGAGCAGTTCTTC
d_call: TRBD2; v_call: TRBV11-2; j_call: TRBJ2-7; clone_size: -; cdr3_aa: CASSSWTSGERHEQYF; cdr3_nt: TGTGCCAGCAGCTCTTGGACTAGCGGGGAACGGCACGAGCAGTACTTC
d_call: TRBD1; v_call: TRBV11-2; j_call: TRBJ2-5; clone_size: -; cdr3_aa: CASSLGKTGSGQETQYF; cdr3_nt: TGTGCCAGCAGCTTAGGGAAGACAGGGTCGGGCCAAGAGACCCAGTACTTC
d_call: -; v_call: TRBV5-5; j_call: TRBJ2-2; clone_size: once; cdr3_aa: CASSPDYHLNTGELFF; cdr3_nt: TGTGCCAGCAGCCCGGACTACCATTTAAACACCGGGGAGCTGTTTTTT
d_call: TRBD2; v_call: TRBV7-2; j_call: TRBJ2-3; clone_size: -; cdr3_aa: CASSSSGRADTQYF; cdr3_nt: TGTGCCAGCAGCTCTAGCGGGAGGGCGGATACGCAGTATTTT
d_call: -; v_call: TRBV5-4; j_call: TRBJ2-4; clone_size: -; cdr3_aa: CASSVLRGEGAKNIQYF; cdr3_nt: TGTGCCAGCAGCGTCCTTAGGGGTGAAGGTGCCAAAAACATTCAGTACTTC
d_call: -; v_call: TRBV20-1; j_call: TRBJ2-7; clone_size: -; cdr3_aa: CSARREEQYF; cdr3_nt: TGCAGTGCTAGGCGGGAAGAGCAGTACTTC
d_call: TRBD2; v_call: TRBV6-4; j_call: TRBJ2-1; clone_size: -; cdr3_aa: CASSPTGLAGANEQFF; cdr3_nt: TGTGCCAGCAGCCCCACGGGACTAGCGGGAGCCAATGAGCAGTTCTTC
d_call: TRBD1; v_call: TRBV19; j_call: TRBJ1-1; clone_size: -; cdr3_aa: CASSLYRGTYTEAFF; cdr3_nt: TGTGCCAGTAGTCTATACAGGGGGACCTACACTGAAGCTTTCTTT
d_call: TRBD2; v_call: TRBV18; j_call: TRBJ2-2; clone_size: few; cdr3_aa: CASSPRTSGNTGELFF; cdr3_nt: TGTGCCAGCTCACCACGGACTAGCGGGAACACCGGGGAGCTGTTTTTT
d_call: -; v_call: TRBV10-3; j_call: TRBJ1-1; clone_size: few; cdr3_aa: CAISNSQGGGTEAFF; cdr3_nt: TGTGCCATCAGTAACTCCCAGGGAGGAGGTACTGAAGCTTTCTTT
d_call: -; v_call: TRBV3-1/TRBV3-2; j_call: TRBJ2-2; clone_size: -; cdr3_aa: CASSSGHPTGELFF; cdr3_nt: TGTGCCAGCAGCAGCGGTCACCCCACCGGGGAGCTGTTTTTT
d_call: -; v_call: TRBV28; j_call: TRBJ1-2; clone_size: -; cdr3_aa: CASTSQVNYGYTF; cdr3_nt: TGTGCCAGCACCTCACAGGTTAACTATGGCTACACCTTC
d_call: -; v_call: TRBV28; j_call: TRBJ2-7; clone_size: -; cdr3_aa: CASRAAGGSYEQYF; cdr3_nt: TGTGCCAGCCGGGCCGCGGGTGGGTCCTACGAGCAGTACTTC
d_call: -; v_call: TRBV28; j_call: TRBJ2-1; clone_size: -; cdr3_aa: CASSPRGRSSYNEQFF; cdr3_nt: TGTGCCAGCAGTCCCCGAGGGCGGAGCTCCTACAATGAGCAGTTCTTC
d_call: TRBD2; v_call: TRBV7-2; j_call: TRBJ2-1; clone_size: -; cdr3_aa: CASSLDVSSGSKNEQFF; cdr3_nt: TGTGCCAGCAGCTTAGATGTGTCTAGCGGGAGTAAAAATGAGCAGTTCTTC
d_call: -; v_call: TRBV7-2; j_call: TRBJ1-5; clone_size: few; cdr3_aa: CASSLGAGWGYSNQPQHF; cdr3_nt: TGTGCCAGCAGCTTGGGGGCAGGGTGGGGGTATAGCAATCAGCCCCAGCATTTT
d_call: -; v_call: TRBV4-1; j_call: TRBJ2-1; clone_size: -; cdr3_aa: CASSRSGPNEQFF; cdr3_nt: TGCGCCAGCAGCCGGTCAGGCCCTAATGAGCAGTTCTTC
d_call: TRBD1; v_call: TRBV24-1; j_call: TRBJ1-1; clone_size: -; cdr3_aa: CATSTGAWGTEAFF; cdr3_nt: TGTGCCACCAGTACAGGGGCCTGGGGCACTGAAGCTTTCTTT
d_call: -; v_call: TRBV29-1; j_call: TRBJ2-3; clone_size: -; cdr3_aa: CSVLTDTQYF; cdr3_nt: TGCAGCGTTCTAACAGATACGCAGTATTTT
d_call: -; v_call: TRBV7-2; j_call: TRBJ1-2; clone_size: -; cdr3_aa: CASSPPGGYGYTF; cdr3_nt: TGTGCCAGCAGCCCTCCTGGAGGCTATGGCTACACCTTC
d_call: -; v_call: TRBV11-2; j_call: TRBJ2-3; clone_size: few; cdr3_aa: CASSFPSTDTQYF; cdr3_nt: TGTGCCAGCAGCTTCCCTAGCACAGATACGCAGTATTTT
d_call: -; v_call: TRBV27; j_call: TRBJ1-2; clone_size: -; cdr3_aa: CASSTTGSWGGYTF; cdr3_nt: TGTGCCAGCAGCACCACAGGGTCTTGGGGTGGCTACACCTTC
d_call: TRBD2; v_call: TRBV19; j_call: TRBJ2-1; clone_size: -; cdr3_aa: CASSPSGLAGYNEQFF; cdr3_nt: TGTGCCAGTAGTCCGTCGGGACTAGCGGGGTACAATGAGCAGTTCTTC
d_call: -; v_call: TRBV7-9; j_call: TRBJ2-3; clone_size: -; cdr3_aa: CASSLPGLGTDTQYF; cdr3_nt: TGTGCCAGCAGCTTACCGGGACTTGGCACAGATACGCAGTATTTT
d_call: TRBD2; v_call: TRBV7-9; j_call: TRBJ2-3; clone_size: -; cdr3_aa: CASSPGPGLAEDTQYF; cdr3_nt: TGTGCCAGCAGCCCAGGCCCGGGACTAGCGGAAGATACGCAGTATTTT
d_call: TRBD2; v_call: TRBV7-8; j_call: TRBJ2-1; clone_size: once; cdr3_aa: CASSKRLAGVYNEQFF; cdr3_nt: TGTGCCAGCAGCAAACGACTAGCGGGGGTCTACAATGAGCAGTTCTTC
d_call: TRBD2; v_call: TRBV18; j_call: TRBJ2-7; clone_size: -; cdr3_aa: CASSPPGLAGTYEQYF; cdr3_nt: TGTGCCAGCTCACCCCCCGGACTAGCCGGAACCTACGAGCAGTACTTC